This T cell receptor (beta chain) was observed in a study of blood T cells in healthy people across ages. Study in general: Template switching captured about one barcoded beta molecule per two T cells.

Alongside a J-beta primer mix, a sample-barcoded 5' primer served in a second PCR lasting 7 to 11 cycles. Per sample, CDR3-containing paired-end reads numbered at least 2.5 million. TCRdb ran MiXCR on the 5' RACE reads and lists one entry per CDR3 protein. The repertoire holds fewer than 800,000 distinct CDR3 sequences, with about 32% as singletons. Worth noting for this clonotype: Its specificity is not known.

Germline values: CDR1 DFQATT, CDR2 SNEGSKA (reference sequence). V shed 3 bases, J shed 0 bases, and the junction held 10 bases outside the gene matches. CDR3 length: 17 residues. Findings and limits, study-wide: When set beside aged donors, long-lived donors presented more naive CD4+ cells and higher diversity. CMV status of donors was not determined, possibly confounding expanded clonotype changes.

The J gene is TRBJ1-5, the V gene TRBV20-1; 8 bases fit TRBD1. This sequence was found in an elderly woman in good health. The sample consisted of blood. CDR3 sequence reads: CSASSGTGAYSNQPQHF. CDR3 DNA sequence: TGCAGTGCTAGCTCCGGGACAGGAGCGTATAGCAATCAGCCCCAGCATTTT.